This TCR beta chain was identified during a study of T cells in Graves' hyperthyroidism and ophthalmopathy. Of note for this clonotype: Its matching antigen is unknown.

RNA transcripts gave rise to amplified TCR beta CDR3 regions. First-round RT-PCR of the TCR CDR3 relied on the HTBI primer set. TCRdb re-derived calls from the multiplex PCR reads in MiXCR, one entry per CDR3 protein. The sample carries 490,000 or so distinct CDR3 sequences, less than 25% recorded once. Study results and caveats: Ophthalmopathy was separated from stable hyperthyroidism by a 13 V-J model. It was a median around 6 months before onset that the model predicted ophthalmopathy.

This CDR3 has 15 residues. Trimming at V came to 3 bases and at J to 2 bases, leaving 5 bases not matched to a gene. Germline CDR1 SGHTA, CDR2 FQGNSA. Sequencing was performed on blood. This receptor was identified in a woman aged 65 to 85 with Graves' ophthalmopathy. The chain combines TRBV7-2 with TRBJ2-7, with TRBD1 identical over 9 bases. The CDR3: CASSFGTGIAYEQYF. CDR3 nucleotides: TGTGCCAGCAGCTTTGGGACAGGGATTGCCTACGAGCAGTACTTC.